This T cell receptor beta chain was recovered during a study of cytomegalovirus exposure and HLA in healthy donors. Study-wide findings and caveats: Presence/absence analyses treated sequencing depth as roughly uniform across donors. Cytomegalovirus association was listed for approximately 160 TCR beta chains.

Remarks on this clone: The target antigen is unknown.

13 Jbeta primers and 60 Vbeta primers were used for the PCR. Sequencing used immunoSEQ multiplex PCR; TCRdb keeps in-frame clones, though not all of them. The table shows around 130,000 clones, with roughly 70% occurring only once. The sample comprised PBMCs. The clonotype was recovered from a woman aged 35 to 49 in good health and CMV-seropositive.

The CDR3 protein is CASSDLVGNLSGGYTF. CDR3 nucleotides: TGTGCCAGCAGTGACCTCGTCGGCAACCTATCGGGGGGCTACACCTTC. This chain uses TRBV2 with TRBJ1-2, with unresolved D. From germline, CDR1 is SNHLY and CDR2 FYNNEI. The CDR3 is 16 amino acids. V lost 3 bases and J 8 bases, leaving 22 bases between the germline ends.